A selection of T cell receptor beta chains follows, all from one sample in a study of T cell responses to AZD1222 COVID-19 vaccine. Using immunoSEQ multiplex PCR, the repertoire was profiled, and TCRdb retains in-frame clones only, with some absent. Among 210,000 or so clones listed, 85% to 95% were seen once. Source: peripheral blood, taken on day 0 of MenACWY control vaccination. Source of these receptors: an adult in good health. CDR3s include the opening cysteine and the closing phenylalanine or tryptophan. D genes are given only for firm matches. For some rows the clone size is stated as once, few or many, or as a class when expanded; others skip it.

D gene: -
V gene: TRBV7-9
clone size: once
J gene: TRBJ2-1
CDR3 protein: CASSSGGTDHNEQFF
CDR3 DNA: TGTGCCAGCAGCTCCGGGGGGACAGATCACAATGAGCAGTTCTTC

D gene: -
V gene: TRBV6-2/TRBV6-3
clone size: -
J gene: TRBJ2-1
CDR3 protein: CASSYSDSRNEQFF
CDR3 DNA: TGTGCCAGCAGTTACTCGGACAGCCGCAATGAGCAGTTCTTC

D gene: -
V gene: TRBV5-1
clone size: -
J gene: TRBJ1-4
CDR3 protein: CASSLGGGESEKLFF
CDR3 DNA: TGCGCCAGCAGCTTGGGTGGGGGAGAAAGTGAAAAACTGTTTTTT

D gene: -
V gene: TRBV3-1/TRBV3-2
clone size: -
J gene: TRBJ1-6
CDR3 protein: CASSQASGGRRSPLHF
CDR3 DNA: TGTGCCAGCAGCCAAGCCTCTGGGGGGCGAAGATCACCCCTCCACTTT

D gene: TRBD1
V gene: TRBV10-3
clone size: -
J gene: TRBJ1-2
CDR3 protein: CAISTAGTGPIGGYTF
CDR3 DNA: TGTGCCATCAGTACAGCCGGGACAGGGCCCATTGGGGGCTACACCTTC

D gene: -
V gene: TRBV9
clone size: -
J gene: TRBJ1-1
CDR3 protein: CASSVAQAVSTEAFF
CDR3 DNA: TGTGCCAGCAGCGTAGCTCAAGCAGTTAGCACTGAAGCTTTCTTT

D gene: -
V gene: TRBV7-2
clone size: -
J gene: TRBJ2-2
CDR3 protein: CASSGGQTGELFF
CDR3 DNA: TGTGCCAGCAGCGGCGGGCAGACCGGGGAGCTGTTTTTT

D gene: -
V gene: TRBV5-1
clone size: -
J gene: TRBJ2-1
CDR3 protein: CASSLAASYNEQFF
CDR3 DNA: TGCGCCAGCAGCTTGGCCGCCTCCTACAATGAGCAGTTCTTC

D gene: -
V gene: TRBV28
clone size: -
J gene: TRBJ1-2
CDR3 protein: CASRYSLNYGYTF
CDR3 DNA: TGTGCCAGCAGGTATTCTCTTAACTATGGCTACACCTTC

D gene: -
V gene: TRBV5-8
clone size: -
J gene: TRBJ1-3
CDR3 protein: CASSFRYSGSGNTIYF
CDR3 DNA: TGTGCCAGCAGCTTTCGGTACAGCGGCTCTGGAAACACCATATATTTT

D gene: TRBD1
V gene: TRBV19
clone size: -
J gene: TRBJ1-5
CDR3 protein: CASSMDRGSGQPQHF
CDR3 DNA: TGTGCCAGTAGTATGGACAGGGGTTCGGGTCAGCCCCAGCATTTT

D gene: -
V gene: TRBV7-3
clone size: -
J gene: TRBJ1-1
CDR3 protein: CASSLTGPNTEAFF
CDR3 DNA: TGTGCCAGCAGCTTAACAGGCCCGAACACTGAAGCTTTCTTT

D gene: -
V gene: TRBV3-1/TRBV3-2
clone size: -
J gene: TRBJ1-2
CDR3 protein: CASRDRGFGGYTF
CDR3 DNA: TGTGCCAGCAGGGATAGGGGGTTTGGCGGCTACACCTTC

D gene: TRBD1
V gene: TRBV20-1
clone size: -
J gene: TRBJ2-1
CDR3 protein: CSPRQGNEQFF
CDR3 DNA: TGCAGCCCAAGACAGGGGAATGAGCAGTTCTTC

D gene: TRBD1
V gene: TRBV27
clone size: -
J gene: TRBJ1-6
CDR3 protein: CASSYGQGSYNSPLHF
CDR3 DNA: TGTGCCAGCAGTTATGGACAGGGCTCCTATAATTCACCCCTCCACTTT

D gene: -
V gene: TRBV7-2
clone size: -
J gene: TRBJ1-2
CDR3 protein: CASSPRPSGGRGYTF
CDR3 DNA: TGTGCCAGCAGCCCCCGTCCTAGTGGAGGCAGAGGCTACACCTTC

D gene: -
V gene: TRBV5-8
clone size: -
J gene: TRBJ1-1
CDR3 protein: CASSLGTEPNTEAFF
CDR3 DNA: TGTGCCAGCAGCTTGGGGACAGAACCCAACACTGAAGCTTTCTTT

D gene: -
V gene: TRBV4-3
clone size: -
J gene: TRBJ2-1
CDR3 protein: CASSQGGNEQFF
CDR3 DNA: TGCGCCAGCAGCCAGGGGGGCAATGAGCAGTTCTTC

D gene: -
V gene: TRBV6-6
clone size: -
J gene: TRBJ1-5
CDR3 protein: CASSSQGFGQPQHF
CDR3 DNA: TGTGCCAGCAGTTCACAGGGTTTTGGGCAGCCCCAGCATTTT

D gene: -
V gene: TRBV6-5
clone size: -
J gene: TRBJ1-4
CDR3 protein: CASSYQGDLNEKLFF
CDR3 DNA: TGTGCCAGCAGTTATCAGGGAGACCTTAATGAAAAACTGTTTTTT

D gene: TRBD1
V gene: TRBV7-9
clone size: -
J gene: TRBJ2-1
CDR3 protein: CASSGKGGLGMFF
CDR3 DNA: TGTGCCAGCAGCGGCAAAGGGGGCCTGGGTATGTTCTTC

D gene: TRBD2
V gene: TRBV28
clone size: -
J gene: TRBJ2-1
CDR3 protein: CASATPGLAGLEQFF
CDR3 DNA: TGTGCCAGCGCAACCCCGGGACTAGCGGGGTTAGAGCAGTTCTTC

D gene: -
V gene: TRBV5-4
clone size: once
J gene: TRBJ1-1
CDR3 protein: CASSFRPAASEAFF
CDR3 DNA: TGTGCCAGCAGCTTCCGTCCGGCTGCATCTGAAGCTTTCTTT

D gene: -
V gene: TRBV5-6
clone size: -
J gene: TRBJ2-7
CDR3 protein: CASRLGGESYEQYF
CDR3 DNA: TGTGCCAGCAGGTTAGGGGGGGAATCCTACGAGCAGTACTTC

D gene: -
V gene: TRBV6-5
clone size: -
J gene: TRBJ1-2
CDR3 protein: CASSSQLGGGYGYTF
CDR3 DNA: TGTGCCAGCAGTTCGCAGTTGGGGGGTGGCTATGGCTACACCTTC

D gene: -
V gene: TRBV18
clone size: -
J gene: TRBJ1-3
CDR3 protein: CASSPSHRGLGNTIYF
CDR3 DNA: TGTGCCAGCTCACCAAGCCACCGGGGGCTTGGAAACACCATATATTTT

D gene: -
V gene: TRBV6-5
clone size: -
J gene: TRBJ1-1
CDR3 protein: CASSYSVQGNTEAFF
CDR3 DNA: TGTGCCAGCAGTTACTCGGTGCAGGGGAACACTGAAGCTTTCTTT

D gene: TRBD2
V gene: TRBV7-2
clone size: -
J gene: TRBJ2-5
CDR3 protein: CASSFASSGTPGAQYF
CDR3 DNA: TGTGCCAGCAGCTTCGCGTCTAGCGGGACCCCCGGTGCCCAGTACTTC

D gene: -
V gene: TRBV6-5
clone size: -
J gene: TRBJ1-2
CDR3 protein: CASRQPGRRGYTF
CDR3 DNA: TGTGCCAGCAGACAACCGGGACGCAGGGGCTACACCTTC